This TCR beta chain derives from a study of T cells after yellow fever vaccination. Whole-study context: The study sorted EM, EMRA, CM and Tscm memory subsets by CD3, CD45RA, CCR7 and CD95. The study's findings and limits: Compared with primary, the secondary response was weaker and peaked at day 5, not 15.

TCRdb re-derived calls from the 5' RACE reads in MiXCR, one entry per CDR3 protein. The data show some 49,000 distinct CDR3 sequences, with around 6.4% seen just once and 8.5% to 12% held by the top ten. As to this clonotype: With a much larger clone just one base away, this may be a read error.

This TCR was sampled from a man aged 25-40 years who received the YFV17D yellow fever vaccine. This sample comprised PBMCs, either bulk or a sorted T-cell subset (CD4+, CD8+, memory, or dextramer-sorted; not recorded which), obtained 45 days after the yellow fever booster vaccination.

CDR3 amino acids: CASSLSWTSGSYEQFF. The CDR3 region has the DNA TGTGCCAGCAGCTTAAGCTGGACTAGCGGGAGTTATGAGCAGTTCTTC. This chain connects TRBV7-2 to TRBJ2-1; 13 positions agree with TRBD2. With 2 bases clipped from V and 8 bases from J, the junction kept 6 bases outside the gene matches. The germline CDR1 and CDR2 sequences are SGHTA and FQGNSA. The CDR3 has 16 residues.